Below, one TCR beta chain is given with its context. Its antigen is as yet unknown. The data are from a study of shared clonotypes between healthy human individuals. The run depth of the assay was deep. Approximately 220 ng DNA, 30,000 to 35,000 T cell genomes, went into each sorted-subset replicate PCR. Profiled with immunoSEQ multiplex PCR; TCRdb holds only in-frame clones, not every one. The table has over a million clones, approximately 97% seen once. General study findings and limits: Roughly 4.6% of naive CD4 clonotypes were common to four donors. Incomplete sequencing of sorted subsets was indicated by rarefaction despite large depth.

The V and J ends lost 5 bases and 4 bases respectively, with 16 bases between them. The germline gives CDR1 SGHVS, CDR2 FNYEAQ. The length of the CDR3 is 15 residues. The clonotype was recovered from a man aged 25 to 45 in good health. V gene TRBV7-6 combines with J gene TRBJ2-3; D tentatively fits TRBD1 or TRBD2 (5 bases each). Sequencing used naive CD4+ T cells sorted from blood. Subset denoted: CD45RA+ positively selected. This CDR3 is CASSPRGGDSDTQYF. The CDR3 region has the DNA TGTGCCAGCAGCCCCCGTGGGGGAGATTCAGATACGCAGTATTTT. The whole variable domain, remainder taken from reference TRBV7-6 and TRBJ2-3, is GAGVSQSPRYKVTKRGQDVALRCDPISGHVSLYWYRQALGQGPEFLTYFNYEAQQDKSGLPNDRFSAERPEGSISTLTIQRTEQRDSAMYRCASSPRGGDSDTQYFGPGTRLTVL.